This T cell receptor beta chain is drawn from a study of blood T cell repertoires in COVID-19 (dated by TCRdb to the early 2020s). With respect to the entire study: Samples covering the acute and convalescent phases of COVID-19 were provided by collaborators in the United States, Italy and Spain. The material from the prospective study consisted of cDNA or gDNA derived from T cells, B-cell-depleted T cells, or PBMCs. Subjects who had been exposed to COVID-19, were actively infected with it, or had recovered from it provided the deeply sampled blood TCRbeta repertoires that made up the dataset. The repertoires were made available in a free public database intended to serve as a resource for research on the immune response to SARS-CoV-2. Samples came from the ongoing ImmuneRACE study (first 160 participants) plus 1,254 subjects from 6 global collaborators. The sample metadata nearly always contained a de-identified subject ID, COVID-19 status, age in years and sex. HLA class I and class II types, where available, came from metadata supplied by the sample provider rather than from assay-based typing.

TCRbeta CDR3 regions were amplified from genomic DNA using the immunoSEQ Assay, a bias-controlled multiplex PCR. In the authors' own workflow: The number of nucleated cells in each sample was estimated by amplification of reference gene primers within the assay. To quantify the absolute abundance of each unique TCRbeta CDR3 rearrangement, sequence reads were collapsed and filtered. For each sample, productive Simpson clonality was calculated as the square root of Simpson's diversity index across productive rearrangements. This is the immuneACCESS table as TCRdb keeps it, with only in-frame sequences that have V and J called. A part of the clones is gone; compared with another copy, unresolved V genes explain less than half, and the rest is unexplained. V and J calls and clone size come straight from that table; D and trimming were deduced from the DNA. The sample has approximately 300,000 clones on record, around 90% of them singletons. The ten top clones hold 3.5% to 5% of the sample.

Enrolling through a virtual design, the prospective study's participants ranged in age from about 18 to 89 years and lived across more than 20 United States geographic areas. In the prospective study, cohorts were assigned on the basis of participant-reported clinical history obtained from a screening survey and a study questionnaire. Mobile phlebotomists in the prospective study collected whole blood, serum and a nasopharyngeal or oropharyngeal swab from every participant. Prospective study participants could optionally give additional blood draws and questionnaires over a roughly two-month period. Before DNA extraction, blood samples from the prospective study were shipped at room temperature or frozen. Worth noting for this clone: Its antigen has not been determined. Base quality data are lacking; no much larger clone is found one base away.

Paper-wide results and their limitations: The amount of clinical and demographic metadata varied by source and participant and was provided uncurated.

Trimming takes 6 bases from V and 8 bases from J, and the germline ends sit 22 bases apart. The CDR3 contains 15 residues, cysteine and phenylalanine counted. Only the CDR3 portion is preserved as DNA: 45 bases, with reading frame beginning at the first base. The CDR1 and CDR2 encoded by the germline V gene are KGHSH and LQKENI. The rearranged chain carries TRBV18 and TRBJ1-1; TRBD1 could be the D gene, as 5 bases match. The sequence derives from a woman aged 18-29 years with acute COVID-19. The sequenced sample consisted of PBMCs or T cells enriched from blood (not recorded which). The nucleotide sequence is TGTGCCAGCTCCCCCAGCTGGGGGGATTCGGGGGAAGCTTTCTTT. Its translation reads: CASSPSWGDSGEAFF.